The TCR beta chain under discussion was sequenced for a study of control samples from healthy donors and cancer patients (TCRdb year 2020). Library preparation was by the immunoSEQ multiplex PCR assay. TCRdb limited this immuneACCESS table to in-frame rearrangements with V and J called. A share of clones is missing; checked studies link under half to unresolved V genes, and the rest is unexplained. Present in this sample are fewer than 200,000 clones, roughly 90% of which were seen just once. Approximately 12% of the sample is in the top ten clones. In this sample, this clone turned up once. The antigen it recognizes is unknown. Within one base of it there is no much larger clone, and no base qualities were kept. This same CDR3 is encoded by further DNA sequences in the sample. Including cysteine and phenylalanine, the CDR3 has 15 amino acids. The only DNA kept is the CDR3, 45 bases in frame from the first base. Via the germline V gene (reference sequence), CDR1 is SGHNT and CDR2 YYREEE. V and J lose 0 bases and 3 bases, and a span of 13 bases separates them.

Specimen: blood. This clonotype was obtained from a man aged 25-45 years in good health. The sequence is built from TRBV5-4 and TRBJ2-7; the D segment is perhaps TRBD1 or TRBD2, each sharing 6 matched bases. The CDR3 in this case is CASSLGGGPLYEQYF. Read as DNA, the sequence is TGTGCCAGCAGCTTGGGAGGGGGGCCCCTCTACGAGCAGTACTTC.